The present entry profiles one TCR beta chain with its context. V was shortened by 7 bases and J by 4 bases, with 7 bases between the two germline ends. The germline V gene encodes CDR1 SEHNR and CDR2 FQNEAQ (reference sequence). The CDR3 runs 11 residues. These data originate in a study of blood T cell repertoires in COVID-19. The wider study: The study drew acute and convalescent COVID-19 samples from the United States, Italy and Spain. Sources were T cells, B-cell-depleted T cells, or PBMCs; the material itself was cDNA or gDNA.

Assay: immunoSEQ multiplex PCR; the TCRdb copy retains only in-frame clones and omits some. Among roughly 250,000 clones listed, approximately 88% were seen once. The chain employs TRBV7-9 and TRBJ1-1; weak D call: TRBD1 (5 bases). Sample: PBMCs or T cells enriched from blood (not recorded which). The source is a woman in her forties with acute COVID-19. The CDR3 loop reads CASNQGTEAFF. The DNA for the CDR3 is TGTGCCAGCAATCAGGGCACTGAAGCTTTCTTT.